The T cell receptor beta chain under discussion was sequenced for a study of shared clonotypes between healthy human individuals. Findings and caveats of the study: The represented genetic and exposure-history diversity was limited by the small number of donors.

A roughly 220 ng quantity of DNA, 29,000 or so T cell genomes, went into the sorted-subset replicate PCRs. In the original analysis: ImmunoSEQ output lacked quality scores and full-length reads, limiting matched filtering. Profiling relied on immunoSEQ multiplex PCR, and the TCRdb table lists in-frame clones only, not all of them. V, J and clone size are those of that table, while D and trimming were read from the DNA. The top ten hold 0.5% to 0.6% of the sample, which has 1,100,000 or so clones, around 82% seen once. V was trimmed by 3 bases and J by 4 bases, leaving 9 bases between them. This CDR3 spans 14 amino acids. Germline V gene sequence: CDR1 MDHEN, CDR2 SYDVKM. As concerns this clone: The antigen remains unidentified.

Donors were healthy HIV-negative adults without recently reported acute infections or vaccinations. Material: memory CD4+ T cells from PBMCs. The subset was: CD45RA-negative fraction. This receptor was identified in a man aged 18-30 years in good health. Some clones in this sample may be carry-over from other donors' samples. The chain links TRBV28 to TRBJ1-4, with unresolved D. Written as DNA, the CDR3 is TGTGCCAGCAGTTTTTTAGGAAATAATGAAAAACTGTTTTTT. Encoded protein: CASSFLGNNEKLFF.